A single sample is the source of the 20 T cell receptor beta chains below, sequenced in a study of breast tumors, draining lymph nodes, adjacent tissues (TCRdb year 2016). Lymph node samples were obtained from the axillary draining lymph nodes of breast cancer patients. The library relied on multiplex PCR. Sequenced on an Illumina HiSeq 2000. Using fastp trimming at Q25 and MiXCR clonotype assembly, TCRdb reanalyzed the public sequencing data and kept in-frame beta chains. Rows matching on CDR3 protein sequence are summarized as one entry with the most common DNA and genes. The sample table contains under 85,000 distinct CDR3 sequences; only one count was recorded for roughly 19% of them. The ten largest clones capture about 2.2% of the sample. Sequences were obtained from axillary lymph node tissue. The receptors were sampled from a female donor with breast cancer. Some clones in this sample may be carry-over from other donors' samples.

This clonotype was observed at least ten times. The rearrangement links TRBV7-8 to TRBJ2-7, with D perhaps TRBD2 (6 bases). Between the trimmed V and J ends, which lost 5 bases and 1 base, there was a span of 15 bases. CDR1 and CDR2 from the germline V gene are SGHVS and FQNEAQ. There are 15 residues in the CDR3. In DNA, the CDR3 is TGTGCCAGCAGCAATGGGGGGACTTATTCCTACGAGCAGTACTTC. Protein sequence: CASSNGGTYSYEQYF. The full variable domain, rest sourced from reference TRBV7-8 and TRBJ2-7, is GAGVSQSPRYKVAKRGQDVALRCDPISGHVSLFWYQQALGQGPEFLTYFQNEAQLDKSGLPSDRFFAERPEGSVSTLKIQRTQQEDSAVYLCASSNGGTYSYEQYFGPGTRLTVT.

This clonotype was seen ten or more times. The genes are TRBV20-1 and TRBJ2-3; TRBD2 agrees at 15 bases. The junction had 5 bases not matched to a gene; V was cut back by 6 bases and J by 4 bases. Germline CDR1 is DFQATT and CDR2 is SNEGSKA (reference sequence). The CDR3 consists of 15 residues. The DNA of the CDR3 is TGCAGTGCGGGACTAGCGGGAGGAGGGGCAGATACGCAGTATTTT. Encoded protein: CSAGLAGGGADTQYF.

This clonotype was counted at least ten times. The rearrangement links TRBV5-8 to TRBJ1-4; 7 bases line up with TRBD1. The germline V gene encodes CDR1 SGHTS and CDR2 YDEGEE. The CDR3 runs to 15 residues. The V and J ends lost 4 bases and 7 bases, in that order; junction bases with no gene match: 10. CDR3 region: CASSVRTGRTEKLFF. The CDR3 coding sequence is TGTGCCAGCAGCGTGAGGACAGGAAGGACTGAAAAACTGTTTTTT.

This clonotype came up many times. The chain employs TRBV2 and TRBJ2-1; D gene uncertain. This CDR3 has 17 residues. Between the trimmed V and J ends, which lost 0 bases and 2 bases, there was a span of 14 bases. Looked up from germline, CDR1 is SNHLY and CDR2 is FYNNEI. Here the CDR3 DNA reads TGTGCCAGCAGTGAAGCGGTCCAAACACGGGCCTACAATGAGCAGTTCTTC. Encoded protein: CASSEAVQTRAYNEQFF. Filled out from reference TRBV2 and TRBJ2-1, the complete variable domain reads EPEVTQTPSHQVTQMGQEVILRCVPISNHLYFYWYRQILGQKVEFLVSFYNNEISEKSEIFDDQFSVERPDGSNFTLKIRSTKLEDSAMYFCASSEAVQTRAYNEQFFGPGTRLTVL.

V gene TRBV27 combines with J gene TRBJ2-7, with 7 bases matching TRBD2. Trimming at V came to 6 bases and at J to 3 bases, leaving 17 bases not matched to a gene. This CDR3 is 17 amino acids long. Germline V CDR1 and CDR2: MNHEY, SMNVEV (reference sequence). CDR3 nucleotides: TGTGCCAGCAGCCAAACCCCCCCGGGGGACTACGACTACGAGCAGTACTTC. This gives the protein CASSQTPPGDYDYEQYF.

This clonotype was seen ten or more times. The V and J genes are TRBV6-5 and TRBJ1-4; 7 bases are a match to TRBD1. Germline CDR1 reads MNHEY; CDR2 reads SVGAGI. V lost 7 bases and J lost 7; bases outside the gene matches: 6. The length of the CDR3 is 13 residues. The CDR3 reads CASMRGHGEKLFF. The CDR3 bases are TGTGCCAGCATGAGGGGGCATGGTGAAAAACTGTTTTTT.

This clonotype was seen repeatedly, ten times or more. CDR3 sequence reads: CASSQRSGRTGELFF. Here the CDR3 DNA reads TGTGCCAGCAGCCAAAGGTCGGGGCGGACCGGGGAGCTGTTTTTT. The chain uses TRBV5-8 and TRBJ2-2; D could derive from TRBD1 or TRBD2 (5 bases each). The CDR3 has 15 residues. V gave up 4 bases and J gave up 5 bases, with 15 bases separating them. CDR1 is SGHTS and CDR2 is YDEGEE in the germline V gene. Based on the CDR3 plus reference TRBV5-8 and TRBJ2-2, the full variable domain is EAGVTQSPTHLIKTRGQQATLRCSPISGHTSVYWYQQALGLGLQFLLWYDEGEERNRGNFPPRFSGRQFPNYSSELNVNALELEDSALYLCASSQRSGRTGELFFGEGSRLTVL.

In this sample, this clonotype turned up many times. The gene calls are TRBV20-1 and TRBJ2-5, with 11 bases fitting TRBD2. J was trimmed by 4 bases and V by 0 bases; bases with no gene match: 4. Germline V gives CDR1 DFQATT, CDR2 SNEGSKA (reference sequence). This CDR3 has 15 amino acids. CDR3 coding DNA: TGCAGTGCTAGAGAAAATAGCGGGAGGGGAGAGACCCAGTACTTC. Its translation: CSARENSGRGETQYF.

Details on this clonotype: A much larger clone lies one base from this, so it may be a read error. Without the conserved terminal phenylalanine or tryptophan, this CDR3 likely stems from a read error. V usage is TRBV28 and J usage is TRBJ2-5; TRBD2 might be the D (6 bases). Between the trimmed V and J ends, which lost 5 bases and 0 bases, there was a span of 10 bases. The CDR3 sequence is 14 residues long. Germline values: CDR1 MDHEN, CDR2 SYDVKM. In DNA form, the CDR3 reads TGTGCCAGCAGTCGCCGGGACTACCAAGAGACCCAGTACTCC. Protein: CASSRRDYQETQYS.

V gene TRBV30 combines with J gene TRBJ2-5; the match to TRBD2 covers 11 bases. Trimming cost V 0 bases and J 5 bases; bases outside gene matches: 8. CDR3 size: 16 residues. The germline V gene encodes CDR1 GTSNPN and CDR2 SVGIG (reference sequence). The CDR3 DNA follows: TGTGCCTGGAGTGTTGGTTCTAGCGGGAGGAAGGAGACCCAGTACTTC. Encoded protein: CAWSVGSSGRKETQYF.

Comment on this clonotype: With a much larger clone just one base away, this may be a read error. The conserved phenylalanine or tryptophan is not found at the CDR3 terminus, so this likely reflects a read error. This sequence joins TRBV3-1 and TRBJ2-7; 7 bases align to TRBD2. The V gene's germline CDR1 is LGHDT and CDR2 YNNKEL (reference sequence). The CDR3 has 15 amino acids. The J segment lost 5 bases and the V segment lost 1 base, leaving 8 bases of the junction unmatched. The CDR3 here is CASSQGGSRKDEQYL. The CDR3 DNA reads TGTGCCAGCAGCCAAGGCGGGAGCCGCAAAGACGAGCAGTACCTC.

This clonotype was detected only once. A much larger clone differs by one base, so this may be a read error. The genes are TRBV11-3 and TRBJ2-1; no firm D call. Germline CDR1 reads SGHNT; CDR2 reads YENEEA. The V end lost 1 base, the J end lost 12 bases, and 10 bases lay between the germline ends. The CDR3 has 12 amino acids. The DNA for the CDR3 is TGTGCCAGCAGCTTAGTCACCGGTGGGCAGTTCTTC. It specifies CASSLVTGGQFF.

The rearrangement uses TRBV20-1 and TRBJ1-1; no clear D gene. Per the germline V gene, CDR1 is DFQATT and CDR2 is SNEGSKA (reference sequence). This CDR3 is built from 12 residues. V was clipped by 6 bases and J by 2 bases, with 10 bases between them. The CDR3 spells CSAAPVNTEAFF. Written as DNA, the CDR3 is TGCAGTGCCGCTCCAGTCAACACTGAAGCTTTCTTT.

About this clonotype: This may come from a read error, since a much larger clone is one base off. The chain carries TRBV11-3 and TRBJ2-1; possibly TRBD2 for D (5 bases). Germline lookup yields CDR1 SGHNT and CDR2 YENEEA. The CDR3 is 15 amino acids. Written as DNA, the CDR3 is TGTGCCGGCAGCTCCCCAGCCCAAGGAGGCTATGAGCAGTTCTTC. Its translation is CAGSSPAQGGYEQFF.

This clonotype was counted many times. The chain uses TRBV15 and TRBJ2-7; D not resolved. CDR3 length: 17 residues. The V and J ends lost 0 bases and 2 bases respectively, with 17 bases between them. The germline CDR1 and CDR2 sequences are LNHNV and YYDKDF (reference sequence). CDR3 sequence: CATSRDLQRKVAYEQYF. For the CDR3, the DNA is TGTGCCACCAGCAGAGATCTCCAGAGGAAGGTGGCCTACGAGCAGTACTTC.

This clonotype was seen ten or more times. The CDR3, as DNA: TGCGCCAGCAGCCAAGGAGGATACGGCACCGGGGAGCTGTTTTTT. Amino acid sequence: CASSQGGYGTGELFF. The chain carries TRBV4-1 and TRBJ2-2; D not resolved. Germline V gene data show CDR1 as MGHRA and CDR2 as YSYEKL. The CDR3 contains 15 residues. The ends were cut back, 1 base at V and 4 bases at J, with 10 bases in the middle.

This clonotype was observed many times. The CDR3 sequence is CASSSLMRAGERETQYF. CDR3 nucleotide sequence: TGTGCCAGCAGCTCCCTAATGCGTGCGGGAGAGCGGGAGACCCAGTACTTC. The chain uses TRBV7-2 and TRBJ2-5, with 7 bases identical to TRBD2. This CDR3 is 17 amino acids long. With V trimmed by 4 bases and J by 5 bases, 16 bases remained unmatched. Germline V CDR1 and CDR2: SGHTA, FQGNSA.

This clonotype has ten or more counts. The CDR3 DNA follows: TGTGCCAGCAGCGATACCGGGACCACAGATACGCAGTATTTT. This codes for CASSDTGTTDTQYF. J is TRBJ2-3 and V is TRBV11-3; possibly TRBD1 or TRBD2 for D (5 bases each). CDR3 length: 14 residues. V was trimmed by 5 bases and J by 2 bases, leaving 11 bases between them. CDR1 is SGHNT, CDR2 YENEEA, per germline.

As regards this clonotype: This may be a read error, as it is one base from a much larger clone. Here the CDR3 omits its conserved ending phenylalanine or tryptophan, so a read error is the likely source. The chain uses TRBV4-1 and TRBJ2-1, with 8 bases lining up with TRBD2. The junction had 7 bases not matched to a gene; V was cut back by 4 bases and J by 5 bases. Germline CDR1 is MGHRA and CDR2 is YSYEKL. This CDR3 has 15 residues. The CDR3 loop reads CASSPSAGGHNEQFL. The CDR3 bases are TGCGCCAGCAGCCCGTCCGCGGGAGGTCACAATGAGCAGTTCTTG.

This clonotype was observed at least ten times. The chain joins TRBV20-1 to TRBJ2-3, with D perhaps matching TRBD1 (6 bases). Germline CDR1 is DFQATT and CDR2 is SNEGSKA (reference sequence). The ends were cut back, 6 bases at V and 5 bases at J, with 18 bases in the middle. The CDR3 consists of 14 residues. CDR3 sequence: CSALRGSSQDTQYF. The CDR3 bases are TGCAGTGCCTTGAGGGGGAGTAGTCAAGATACGCAGTATTTT.